There are many counts of the clone carrying this TCR beta chain. Its specificity is unknown. The sample comes from a study of T cells in Graves' hyperthyroidism and ophthalmopathy. Findings of the study overall: In the blood, most expanded thyroid clonotypes above 0.001 appeared as well.

Stable Graves' hyperthyroidism meant no ophthalmopathy progression within 18 months. Thyroid ultrasound, orbital computed tomography, clinical symptoms, and serum thyroxine and TRAb underpinned diagnoses. Germline-derived CDR1 and CDR2 are MDHEN and SYDVKM. Trimming at V came to 5 bases and at J to 2 bases, leaving 11 bases not matched to a gene. The CDR3 extends over 16 amino acids. The investigators amplified TCR beta CDR3 regions from RNA transcripts. HTBI primers drove first-round RT-PCR of the TCR CDR3. MiXCR, applied by TCRdb to the multiplex PCR reads, yields one record per CDR3 protein. Of around 400,000 distinct CDR3 sequences detected, roughly 25% appear once; the ten largest clones hold 73%.

This TCR derives from a man in his forties or fifties with Graves' hyperthyroidism. The chain uses TRBV28 and TRBJ2-5; TRBD1 matches 7 bases. The sample taken for sequencing was blood. The CDR3 region has the DNA TGTGCCAGCAGTCTAGGTACAGGGGTTAAACAAGAGACCCAGTACTTC. Translated, it gives CASSLGTGVKQETQYF.